This T cell receptor beta chain was obtained from a study of tumor-infiltrating lymphocytes in primary liver carcinoma. Findings and caveats of the study: Pairs of tumor regions overlapped more than tumor-adjacent and tumor-blood pairs did. Left bulk and unsorted, the samples did not allow CD4+ and CD8+ repertoires to be compared. When set against blood, tumors had a significantly higher top-250-clone fraction (p = 0.039).

This clonotype has ten or more counts. The antigen is undetermined. Starting from 500 ng of total RNA, TCR beta cDNA was produced with a primer in the constant region. Three rounds of nested multiplex PCR with slightly modified ARM-PCR produced TCR beta libraries. One entry per CDR3 protein, called by TCRdb with MiXCR from the multiplex PCR reads. The sample has some 180,000 distinct CDR3 sequences, 50% to 75% seen once; the top ten hold 65% to 80%. Unsorted whole blood supplied the RNA, and germline DNA was extracted too. The sequence was obtained from a man aged 40-50 years with primary liver carcinoma and hepatitis B virus infection. Sequenced: peripheral blood.

CDR3 in DNA: TGTGCCAGCAGCCCCCGGGCCTACCAGGGCTTTGAAGCTTTCTTT. Encoded protein: CASSPRAYQGFEAFF. The V call is TRBV11-2, the J call TRBJ1-1; perhaps TRBD1 as D (5 bases). The CDR3 has 15 residues. V was trimmed by 5 bases and J by 7 bases, leaving 20 bases between them. Germline CDR1 SGHAT, CDR2 FQNNGV.